The present TCR beta chain was sequenced within a study of T-cell reconstitution after alpha-beta-depleted transplantation in children. Unique molecular identifiers featured in how the TCRbeta library was prepared. One entry per CDR3 protein, called by TCRdb with MiXCR from the PCR reads. The table lists some 530,000 distinct CDR3 sequences, around 12% of them singletons, with more than 5.5% in the top ten. This clonotype occurred many times. Per the germline V gene, CDR1 is ENHRY and CDR2 is SYGVKD. The CDR3 contains 14 residues. V was pared by 3 bases and J by 4 bases, with 12 bases between. The TCR sequence derives from a human donor who donated a stem cell graft to a child with combined immunodeficiency. Source: PBMCs from the stem cell graft donor, taken from the stem cell graft. The chain uses TRBV10-3 and TRBJ1-1, with unresolved D. CDR3 protein: CAISDRLAGTEAFF. The CDR3 DNA reads TGTGCCATCAGTGACCGGTTGGCGGGCACTGAAGCTTTCTTT.